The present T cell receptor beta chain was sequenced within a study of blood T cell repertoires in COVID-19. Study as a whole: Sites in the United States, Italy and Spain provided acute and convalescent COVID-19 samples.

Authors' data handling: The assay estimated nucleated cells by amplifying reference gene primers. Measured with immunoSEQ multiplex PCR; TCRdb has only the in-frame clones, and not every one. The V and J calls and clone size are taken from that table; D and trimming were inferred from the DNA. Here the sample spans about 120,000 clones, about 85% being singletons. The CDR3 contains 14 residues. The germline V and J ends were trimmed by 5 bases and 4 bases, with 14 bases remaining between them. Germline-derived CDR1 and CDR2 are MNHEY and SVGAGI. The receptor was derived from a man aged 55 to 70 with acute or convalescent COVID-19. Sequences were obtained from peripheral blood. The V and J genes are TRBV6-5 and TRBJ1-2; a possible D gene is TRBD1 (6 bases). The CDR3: CASSLPGQGYGYTF. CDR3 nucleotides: TGTGCCAGCAGTCTACCGGGACAAGGCTATGGCTACACCTTC.